The clone carrying this TCR beta chain appeared a few times. The antigen remains unidentified. The CDR3 consists of 15 residues. The V and J ends lost 3 bases and 4 bases, in that order; junction bases with no gene match: 5. Germline-derived CDR1 and CDR2 are SEHNR and FQNEAQ (reference sequence). Healthy Caucasians were all of the donors. The data belong to a study of identical twins. Study results and caveats: Alpha sequences that were out-of-frame and twin-shared showed an excess of low generation probability.

Each CDR3 protein is one row after TCRdb ran MiXCR on the 5' RACE reads. The sample shows 400,000 to 500,000 distinct CDR3 sequences, approximately 17% of them seen only once. The sequence was collected from a man in his fifties in good health. The V and J genes are TRBV7-9 and TRBJ2-2; 7 nucleotides match TRBD1. The sequenced sample consisted of naive T cells sorted from blood. In DNA form, the CDR3 reads TGTGCCAGCAGCTTTGGTTCAGGGGGCACCGGGGAGCTGTTTTTT. The encoded protein is CASSFGSGGTGELFF.